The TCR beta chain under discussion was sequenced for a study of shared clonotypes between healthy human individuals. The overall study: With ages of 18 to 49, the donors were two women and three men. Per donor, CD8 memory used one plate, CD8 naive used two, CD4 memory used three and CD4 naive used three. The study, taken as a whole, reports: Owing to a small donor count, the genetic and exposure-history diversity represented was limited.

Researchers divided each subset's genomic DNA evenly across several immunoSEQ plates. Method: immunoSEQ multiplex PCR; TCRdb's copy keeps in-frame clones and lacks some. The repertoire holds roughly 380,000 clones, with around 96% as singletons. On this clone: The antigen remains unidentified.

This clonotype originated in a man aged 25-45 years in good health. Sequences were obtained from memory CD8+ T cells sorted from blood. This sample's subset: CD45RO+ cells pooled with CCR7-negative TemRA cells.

CDR3 nucleotides: TGCGCCAGCAGCCATCTCGGACTAGTGGGGTCCCAGTACTTC. Translated: CASSHLGLVGSQYF. This chain connects TRBV4-1 to TRBJ2-5; 7 bases match TRBD2. CDR1 and CDR2 (germline): MGHRA, YSYEKL. There are 14 residues in the CDR3. Unmatched junction bases numbered 10, after V lost 3 bases and J lost 9 bases.